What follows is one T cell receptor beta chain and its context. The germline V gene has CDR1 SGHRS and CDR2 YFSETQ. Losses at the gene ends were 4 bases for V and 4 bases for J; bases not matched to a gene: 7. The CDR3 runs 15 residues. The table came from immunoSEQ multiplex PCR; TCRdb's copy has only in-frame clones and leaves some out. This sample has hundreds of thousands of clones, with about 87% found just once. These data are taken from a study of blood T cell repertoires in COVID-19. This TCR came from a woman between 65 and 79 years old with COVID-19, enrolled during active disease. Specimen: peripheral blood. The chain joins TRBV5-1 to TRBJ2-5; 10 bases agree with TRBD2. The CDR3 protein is CASSPGASGRETQYF. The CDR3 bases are TGCGCCAGCAGCCCTGGGGCTAGCGGGAGAGAGACCCAGTACTTC.